Below, 30 T cell receptor beta chains from the same sample are listed, as sequenced in a study of cytomegalovirus exposure and HLA in healthy donors. The PCR ran on 60 Vbeta and 13 Jbeta primers. The repertoire was sequenced with immunoSEQ multiplex PCR; TCRdb's copy has only in-frame clones and lacks some. The sample includes about 160,000 clones, 85% of them seen just once. Sequences were obtained from PBMCs. The receptors stem from a boy aged 2 to 9 in good health and CMV-seronegative.

The chain recombines TRBV28 with TRBJ2-7; 8 bases line up with TRBD1. This CDR3 is built from 16 residues. After removal of 6 bases from V and 2 bases from J, the junction contained 12 bases not matched to a gene. In germline, CDR1 is MDHEN, CDR2 SYDVKM. CDR3 sequence reads: CASSTPGTGDTYEQYV. The CDR3 nucleotides are TGTGCCAGCAGCACCCCCGGGACAGGTGATACCTACGAGCAGTACGTC.

J is TRBJ2-7 and V is TRBV28, with TRBD1 matching 8 bases. The CDR3 is 13 amino acids. Germline loops: CDR1 MDHEN, CDR2 SYDVKM. The CDR3 DNA reads as TGTGCGACAGGGGCTAAACTCCCCTACGAGCAGTACTTC. It yields the protein CATGAKLPYEQYF.

This chain links TRBV4-2 with TRBJ2-1, with 7 bases fitting TRBD2. From germline, CDR1 is LGHNA and CDR2 YNFKEQ. J gave up 3 bases and V 0 bases, and 14 bases lay outside the gene matches. This CDR3 contains 19 residues. In DNA, the CDR3 is TGTGCCAGCAGCCAAGAAGGGCTAGCGGCTGACACGATCTACAATGAGCAGTTCTTC. This encodes CASSQEGLAADTIYNEQFF.

The sample holds one count of this clone. V and J are TRBV30 and TRBJ2-2; the match to TRBD1 covers 8 bases. The V segment lost 3 bases and the J segment 5 bases; nucleotides outside the gene matches: 5. Germline CDR1 reads GTSNPN; CDR2 reads SVGIG (reference sequence). CDR3 length: 14 residues. Here the CDR3 DNA reads TGTGCCTGGAGGGGACAGGTGGTAACCGGGGAGCTGTTTTTT. Protein product: CAWRGQVVTGELFF.

The V and J genes are TRBV4-1 and TRBJ2-7; the D is unclear. Trimming shortened V by 3 bases and J by 0 bases, and 18 bases separated the two germline ends. This CDR3 is 17 amino acids long. In germline, CDR1 is MGHRA, CDR2 YSYEKL. DNA of the CDR3: TGCGCCAGCAGCCAGGGCCTTCGACCAGGTTTCTCCTACGAGCAGTACTTC. Amino acid sequence: CASSQGLRPGFSYEQYF.

A few counts support this clone. The V and J genes are TRBV7-9 and TRBJ1-3, with TRBD1 matching 7 bases. The germline V gene has CDR1 SEHNR and CDR2 FQNEAQ (reference sequence). The CDR3 has 16 residues. The V gene end was trimmed by 1 base and the J gene end by 2 bases; junction bases not matched to a gene: 5. The CDR3: CASSLELGQAGNTIYF. CDR3 bases: TGTGCCAGCAGCTTAGAACTCGGACAGGCTGGAAACACCATATATTTT.

V is TRBV25-1 and J is TRBJ2-7; no definite D call. CDR1 and CDR2 from the germline V gene are MGHDK and SYGVNS. V was clipped by 2 bases and J by 0 bases, with 5 bases between them. CDR3 length equals 13 residues. CDR3 protein: CASSEAGSYEQYF. For the CDR3, the DNA is TGTGCCAGCAGTGAAGCAGGCTCCTACGAGCAGTACTTC.

The rearrangement links TRBV5-1 to TRBJ2-7, with D possibly TRBD2 on 5 matching bases. Looked up from germline, CDR1 is SGHRS and CDR2 is YFSETQ. The CDR3 is 13 residues long. With 4 bases removed from V and 1 base from J, the gap between germline ends came to 9 bases. The DNA of the CDR3 is TGCGCCAGCAGCCCGAGGGTATCCTACGAGCAGTACTTC. Translating it yields CASSPRVSYEQYF.

The CDR3 reads CAGGDTEAFF. CDR3 in DNA: TGTGCCGGAGGGGACACTGAAGCTTTCTTT. The J gene is TRBJ1-1, the V gene TRBV2; weak D call: TRBD1 (5 bases). Germline lookup yields CDR1 SNHLY and CDR2 FYNNEI. The V end lost 11 bases, the J end lost 3 bases, and 7 bases lay between the germline ends. The CDR3 extends over 10 amino acids.

The J gene is TRBJ2-5, the V gene TRBV11-2; D is perhaps TRBD2 (5 bases). CDR1 SGHAT and CDR2 FQNNGV come from the germline V gene. CDR3 length: 13 amino acids. The ends were cut back, 6 bases at V and 4 bases at J, with 12 bases in the middle. CDR3 amino acids: CASRQLARETQYF. CDR3 in DNA: TGTGCCAGCAGGCAGTTAGCGCGAGAGACCCAGTACTTC.

This clone was counted between two and nine times. The chain combines TRBV2 with TRBJ1-1, with D possibly being TRBD1 (5 bases). The CDR3 sequence is 15 residues long. The germline gives CDR1 SNHLY, CDR2 FYNNEI. V lost 9 bases and J lost 1, with 18 bases in between. CDR3 nucleotides: TGTGCCAGTTTAGGGAATAGACAGCGGAACACTGAAGCTTTCTTT. Translating it yields CASLGNRQRNTEAFF.

V gene TRBV6-1 combines with J gene TRBJ2-1; maybe TRBD2 (5 bases). Germline CDR1 MNHNS, CDR2 SASEGT. Trimming took 6 bases from V and 5 from J, leaving 14 bases between them. The CDR3 loop spans 14 amino acids. The CDR3 sequence is CASSRTRGHNEQFF. The CDR3, as DNA: TGTGCCAGCAGCAGGACTCGAGGGCACAATGAGCAGTTCTTC.

The V gene is TRBV19, the J gene TRBJ2-1; 9 bases align to TRBD1. CDR1 and CDR2 from the germline V gene are LNHDA and SQIVND (reference sequence). This CDR3 region has 16 residues. Trimming cost V 1 base and J 4 bases; bases outside gene matches: 5. In DNA form, the CDR3 reads TGTGCCAGTAGTATAGTACAGGGGGCGAGGTACAATGAGCAGTTCTTC. The encoded protein is CASSIVQGARYNEQFF.

This clone was counted only a few times. For the CDR3, the DNA is TGTGCCAGCAGCACGGGGGGGGACACAGATACGCAGTATTTT. Translated: CASSTGGDTDTQYF. The J gene is TRBJ2-3, the V gene TRBV9; 8 bases are shared with TRBD2. V lost 4 bases, J lost 2 bases, and 3 bases stayed unmatched. Germline CDR1 reads SGDLS; CDR2 reads YYNGEE. CDR3 length equals 14 residues.

The rearrangement links TRBV6-1 to TRBJ2-7; 7 bases line up with TRBD2. The CDR3 runs 14 residues. Looked up from germline, CDR1 is MNHNS and CDR2 is SASEGT. Germline trimming cut 4 bases from V and 0 bases from J; bases unmatched to any gene: 3. CDR3 DNA sequence: TGTGCCAGCAGTGGGGGGGGAAGCTCCTACGAGCAGTACGTC. It specifies CASSGGGSSYEQYV.

The gene calls are TRBV30 and TRBJ2-5, with 11 nucleotides matching TRBD2. The germline V gene has CDR1 GTSNPN and CDR2 SVGIG (reference sequence). V gave up 3 bases and J gave up 5 bases; unmatched junction bases: 5. CDR3 length: 14 amino acids. The CDR3 loop reads CAWRVAGGRETQYF. In DNA form, the CDR3 reads TGTGCCTGGAGGGTAGCGGGAGGGCGGGAGACCCAGTACTTC.

This clone appeared once. V and J are TRBV5-1 and TRBJ2-5, with 8 bases aligning to TRBD1. This CDR3 region has 15 residues. Germline V gene data show CDR1 as SGHRS and CDR2 as YFSETQ. V trimming: 5 bases; J trimming: 1 base; junction bases outside the gene matches: 7. The CDR3: CASRAGQVLQETQYF. In DNA form, the CDR3 reads TGCGCCAGCAGGGCGGGACAGGTACTCCAAGAGACCCAGTACTTC. Based on the CDR3 plus reference TRBV5-1 and TRBJ2-5, the full variable domain is KAGVTQTPRYLIKTRGQQVTLSCSPISGHRSVSWYQQTPGQGLQFLFEYFSETQRNKGNFPGRFSGRQFSNSRSEMNVSTLELGDSALYLCASRAGQVLQETQYFGPGTRLLVL.

This rearrangement joins TRBV28 to TRBJ1-1; a possible D gene is TRBD1 (6 bases). Germline V gene data show CDR1 as MDHEN and CDR2 as SYDVKM. The germline V and J ends were trimmed by 7 bases and 4 bases, with 13 bases remaining between them. This CDR3 has 13 residues. The CDR3, as DNA: TGTGCCAGCAAACGACAGGACAGCACTGAAGCTTTCTTT. It yields the protein CASKRQDSTEAFF.

This clone was observed a handful of times. The chain recombines TRBV27 with TRBJ2-1, with TRBD2 matching over 9 bases. This CDR3 has 15 residues. Trimming took 7 bases from V and 9 from J; bases not matched to a gene: 13. From germline, CDR1 is MNHEY and CDR2 SMNVEV (reference sequence). The chain's CDR3 is CASTQGLAGMSEQFF. The CDR3 DNA reads as TGTGCCAGCACCCAGGGACTAGCCGGTATGAGTGAGCAGTTCTTC.

The count of this clone is one. V gene TRBV19 combines with J gene TRBJ1-5; D uncertain. This CDR3 is built from 12 residues. Germline values: CDR1 LNHDA, CDR2 SQIVND (reference sequence). V was pared by 5 bases and J by 7 bases, with 9 bases between. The CDR3 loop is CASSPREQPQHF. In DNA, the CDR3 is TGTGCCAGTAGTCCTCGCGAGCAGCCCCAGCATTTT. Full variable domain (outside the CDR3, taken from reference TRBV19 and TRBJ1-5): DGGITQSPKYLFRKEGQNVTLSCEQNLNHDAMYWYRQDPGQGLRLIYYSQIVNDFQKGDIAEGYSVSREKKESFPLTVTSAQKNPTAFYLCASSPREQPQHFGDGTRLSIL.

This clone has more than one count but fewer than ten. Different DNA sequences within this sample yield the same CDR3. The rearrangement links TRBV5-1 to TRBJ2-7; D perhaps matches TRBD2 (5 bases). The CDR3 spans 12 residues. The germline V and J ends were trimmed by 4 bases and 0 bases, with 5 bases remaining between them. The germline gives CDR1 SGHRS, CDR2 YFSETQ. The CDR3 loop is CASSRDSYEQYF. DNA of the CDR3: TGCGCCAGCAGCCGGGACTCCTACGAGCAGTACTTC.

The chain uses TRBV15 and TRBJ1-1; no reliable D call. The CDR3 extends over 17 amino acids. Deletions cut 4 bases from V and 0 bases from J, with 18 bases between. Germline CDR1 and CDR2: LNHNV and YYDKDF (reference sequence). The CDR3: CATSKRTDFSMNTEAFF. In nucleotides, the CDR3 is TGTGCCACCAGCAAGAGGACGGACTTTTCGATGAACACTGAAGCTTTCTTT. Filled out from reference TRBV15 and TRBJ1-1, the complete variable domain reads DAMVIQNPRYQVTQFGKPVTLSCSQTLNHNVMYWYQQKSSQAPKLLFHYYDKDFNNEADTPDNFQSRRPNTSFCFLDIRSPGLGDTAMYLCATSKRTDFSMNTEAFFGQGTRLTVV.

The chain employs TRBV6-1 and TRBJ2-3; 9 bases match TRBD1. The germline CDR1 and CDR2 sequences are MNHNS and SASEGT. This CDR3 comprises 16 residues. The ends lost 3 bases at V and 5 bases at J; junction bases unmatched: 9. CDR3 sequence: CASSERPGQGGDTQYF. CDR3 nucleotides: TGTGCCAGCAGTGAGAGACCGGGACAGGGAGGAGATACGCAGTATTTT.

The chain carries TRBV2 and TRBJ1-1; possibly TRBD1 for D (5 bases). CDR3 length: 10 amino acids. V was clipped by 8 bases and J by 6 bases, with 7 bases between them. Germline CDR1 SNHLY, CDR2 FYNNEI. The CDR3 nucleotides read TGTGCCAGCCGGGGGGCTGAAGCTTTCTTT. Translated: CASRGAEAFF.

The CDR3 DNA follows: TGTGCCAGCAGTTCCTCCTTCACAGGTTACGAGCAGTACGTC. It is translated as CASSSSFTGYEQYV. This sequence joins TRBV6-5 and TRBJ2-7, with D possibly TRBD1 on 5 matching bases. V was shortened by 4 bases and J by 4 bases, with 14 bases between the two germline ends. Germline V gene sequence: CDR1 MNHEY, CDR2 SVGAGI. CDR3 length: 14 amino acids.

The chain carries TRBV6-1 and TRBJ2-6, with TRBD1 matching 9 bases. Trimming took 4 bases from V and 2 from J; bases not matched to a gene: 15. Germline V CDR1 and CDR2: MNHNS, SASEGT. CDR3 size: 20 residues. The CDR3 bases are TGTGCCAGCAGTGCGGCCCTCTTCCGGGACAGGGTAACTGGGGCCAACGTCCTGACTTTC. Residues: CASSAALFRDRVTGANVLTF.

The V and J genes are TRBV2 and TRBJ2-7; TRBD1 is a possible D gene (5 bases). V was cut by 7 bases and J by 4 bases, with 17 bases left in between. The CDR3 consists of 14 residues. Germline V lookup: CDR1 SNHLY, CDR2 FYNNEI. CDR3 protein: CASISWIKGYEQYV. The CDR3 region has the DNA TGTGCCAGCATCAGCTGGATTAAGGGGTACGAGCAGTACGTC.

V and J are TRBV7-8 and TRBJ1-5; D is possibly TRBD1 (5 bases). CDR1 SGHVS and CDR2 FQNEAQ come from the germline V gene. The CDR3 extends over 16 amino acids. Trimming cost V 1 base and J 6 bases, with 16 bases left between them. For the CDR3, the DNA is TGTGCCAGCAGCTTAGGTTCAGCGGGGGGAGTTCAGCCCCAGCATTTT. This gives the protein CASSLGSAGGVQPQHF.

The V gene is TRBV15, the J gene TRBJ1-5; D call uncertain. The ends were cut back, 1 base at V and 6 bases at J, with 7 bases in the middle. The CDR3 runs to 13 residues. Germline lookup yields CDR1 LNHNV and CDR2 YYDKDF (reference sequence). The CDR3 loop is CATSRASGQPQHF. The CDR3 nucleotides are TGTGCCACCAGCAGAGCCAGTGGTCAGCCCCAGCATTTT.

The CDR3 is CASSPRRGRYSNQPQHF. The CDR3 bases are TGTGCCAGCTCACCACGGCGGGGGCGATATAGCAATCAGCCCCAGCATTTT. The genes are TRBV18 and TRBJ1-5; D perhaps matches TRBD1 (6 bases). CDR3 length: 17 residues. The V gene's germline CDR1 is KGHSH and CDR2 LQKENI. V was cut by 1 base and J by 0 bases, with 13 bases left in between.